This entry concerns a single T cell receptor (beta chain). Its antigen is undetermined. Generated by immunoSEQ multiplex PCR, the TCRdb table keeps only in-frame clones and is missing some. The sample lists over 85,000 clones; around 93% were seen once. The data belong to a study of graft-versus-host responses after intestinal transplantation. Study summary: Tacrolimus plus steroids were given to all recipients for approximately 3 years, preceded by anti-thymocyte globulin induction.

Trimming stripped 5 bases from V and 8 bases from J, with 10 bases between. From germline, CDR1 is SGHVS and CDR2 FQNEAQ. The CDR3 runs 12 residues. Study-wide results and limits: Clonal ratios of graft-versus-host to host-versus-graft in allografts were high for patients exhibiting graft-donor T cell macrochimerism.

Here the sequenced sample was unstimulated CD8+ T cells sorted from spleen or lymph node cells, taken before intestinal transplant. V and J are TRBV7-8 and TRBJ2-1; D may be TRBD2 (5 bases). This receptor was identified in a human donor who received an intestinal transplant. The CDR3: CASSPAVDEQFF. Written as DNA, the CDR3 is TGTGCCAGCAGCCCAGCGGTGGATGAGCAGTTCTTC. Variable domain in full (rest from reference TRBV7-8 and TRBJ2-1): GAGVSQSPRYKVAKRGQDVALRCDPISGHVSLFWYQQALGQGPEFLTYFQNEAQLDKSGLPSDRFFAERPEGSVSTLKIQRTQQEDSAVYLCASSPAVDEQFFGPGTRLTVL.